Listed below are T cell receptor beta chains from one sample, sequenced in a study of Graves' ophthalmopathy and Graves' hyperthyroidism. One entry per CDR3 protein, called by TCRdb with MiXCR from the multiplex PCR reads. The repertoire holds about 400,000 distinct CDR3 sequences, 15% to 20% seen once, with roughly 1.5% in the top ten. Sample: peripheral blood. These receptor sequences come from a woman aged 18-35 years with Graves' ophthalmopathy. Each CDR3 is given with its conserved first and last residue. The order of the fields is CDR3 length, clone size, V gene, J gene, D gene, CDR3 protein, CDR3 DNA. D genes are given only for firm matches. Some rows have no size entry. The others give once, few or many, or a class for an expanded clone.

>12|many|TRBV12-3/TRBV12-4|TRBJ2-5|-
CASSRQKETQYF
TGTGCCAGCAGTAGACAGAAAGAGACCCAGTACTTC
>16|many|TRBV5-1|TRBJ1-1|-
CASSLGSQTPNTEAFF
TGCGCCAGCAGCTTGGGTAGCCAGACACCTAACACTGAAGCTTTCTTT
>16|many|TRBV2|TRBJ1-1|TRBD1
CASGGQGMVPNTEAFF
TGTGCCAGCGGTGGACAGGGGATGGTGCCCAACACTGAAGCTTTCTTT
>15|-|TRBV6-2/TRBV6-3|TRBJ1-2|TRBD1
CAIRLLGTANYGYTF
TGTGCCATCCGTCTCCTCGGGACAGCAAACTATGGCTACACCTTC
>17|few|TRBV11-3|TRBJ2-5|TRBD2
CASSLVLAGGPRETQYF
TGTGCCAGCAGCTTAGTCCTAGCGGGAGGGCCCCGGGAGACCCAGTACTTC
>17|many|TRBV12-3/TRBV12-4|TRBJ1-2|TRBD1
CASSFTPTEGADYGYTF
TGTGCCAGCAGTTTTACCCCAACAGAGGGGGCTGACTATGGCTACACCTTC
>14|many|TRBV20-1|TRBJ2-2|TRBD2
CSALTSGSAGELFF
TGCAGTGCCCTGACTAGCGGGAGCGCCGGGGAGCTGTTTTTT
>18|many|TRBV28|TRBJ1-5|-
CASSPALDGRYSNQPQHF
TGTGCCAGCAGCCCAGCTTTGGACGGAAGATATAGCAATCAGCCCCAGCATTTT
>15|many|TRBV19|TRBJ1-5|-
CASSIDRGASQPQHF
TGTGCCAGTAGTATTGATCGGGGGGCGAGTCAGCCCCAGCATTTT
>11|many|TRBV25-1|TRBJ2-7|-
CASSIYHEQYF
TGTGCCAGCAGTATATATCACGAGCAGTACTTC
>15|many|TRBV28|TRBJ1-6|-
CASSERRGRNSPLHF
TGTGCCAGCAGCGAAAGGAGGGGACGGAATTCACCCCTCCACTTT
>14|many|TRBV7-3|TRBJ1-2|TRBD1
CASSSTGGKGGYTF
TGTGCCAGCAGCTCGACAGGGGGAAAAGGCGGCTACACCTTC
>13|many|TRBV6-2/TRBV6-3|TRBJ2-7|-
CASRATGDYEQYF
TGTGCCAGCAGAGCCACCGGAGACTACGAGCAGTACTTC
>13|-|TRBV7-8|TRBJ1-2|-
CASSLVPVGGYTF
TGTGCCAGCAGCTTAGTCCCAGTTGGCGGCTACACCTTC
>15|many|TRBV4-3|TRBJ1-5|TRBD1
CASSQGTGHNQPQHF
TGCGCCAGCAGCCAAGGGACAGGCCACAATCAGCCCCAGCATTTT
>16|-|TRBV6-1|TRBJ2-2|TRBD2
CASSPLAGGYTGELFF
TGTGCCAGCAGTCCTTTAGCGGGAGGGTACACCGGGGAGCTGTTTTTT
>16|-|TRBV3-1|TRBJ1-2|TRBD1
CASSQGDGQGNDGYTF
TGTGCCAGCAGCCAAGGGGACGGACAGGGGAACGATGGCTACACCTTC
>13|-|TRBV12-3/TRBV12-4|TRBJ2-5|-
CASRRQNQETQYF
TGTGCCAGCAGGAGACAGAACCAAGAGACCCAGTACTTC
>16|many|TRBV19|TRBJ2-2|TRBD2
CASSIILAGNTGELFF
TGTGCCAGTAGTATTATCCTAGCGGGTAACACCGGGGAGCTGTTTTTT
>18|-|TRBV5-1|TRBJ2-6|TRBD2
CASSLGLAGNSGANVLTF
TGCGCCAGCAGCTTGGGGCTAGCGGGAAACTCTGGGGCCAACGTCCTGACTTTC
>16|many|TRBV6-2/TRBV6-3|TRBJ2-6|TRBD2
CASIPSGRTGANVLTF
TGTGCCAGCATTCCTAGCGGGAGGACTGGGGCCAACGTCCTGACTTTC
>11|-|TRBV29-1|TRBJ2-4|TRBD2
CSVAGVNIQYF
TGCAGCGTAGCGGGAGTTAACATTCAGTACTTC
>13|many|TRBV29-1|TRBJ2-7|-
CSVEKVNRYEQYF
TGCAGCGTTGAAAAAGTGAACAGATACGAGCAGTACTTC
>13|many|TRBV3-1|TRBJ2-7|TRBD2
CASSEGTSPEQYF
TGTGCCAGCAGCGAAGGGACTAGCCCCGAGCAGTACTTC
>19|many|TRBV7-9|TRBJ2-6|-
CASSGVGQKSFSGANVLTF
TGTGCCAGCAGCGGGGTCGGACAGAAAAGTTTCTCTGGGGCCAACGTCCTGACTTTC
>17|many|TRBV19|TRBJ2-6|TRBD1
CASSPRQGDSGANVLTF
TGTGCCAGTAGTCCTCGACAGGGAGACTCTGGGGCCAACGTCCTGACTTTC
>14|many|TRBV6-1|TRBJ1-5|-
CASSKGFGNQPQHF
TGTGCCAGCAGTAAGGGCTTCGGCAATCAGCCCCAGCATTTT
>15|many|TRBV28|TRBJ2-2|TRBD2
CASLSAGGNTGELFF
TGTGCCAGCCTTTCGGCGGGGGGGAACACCGGGGAGCTGTTTTTT
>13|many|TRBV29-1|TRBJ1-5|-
CRGGGPGYQPQHF
TGCAGGGGGGGAGGACCTGGCTATCAGCCCCAGCATTTT
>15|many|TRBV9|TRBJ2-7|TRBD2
CASSVDSGSSYEQYF
TGTGCCAGCAGCGTAGACAGCGGGAGCTCCTACGAGCAGTACTTC
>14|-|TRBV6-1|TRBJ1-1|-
CASSEWFEGNEAFF
TGTGCCAGCAGTGAATGGTTTGAGGGCAACGAAGCTTTCTTT
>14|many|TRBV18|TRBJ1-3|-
CASSSRDSGNTIYF
TGTGCCAGCTCATCGCGGGATTCTGGAAACACCATATATTTT
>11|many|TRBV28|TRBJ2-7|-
CASSTRFGQYF
TGTGCCAGCAGCACCCGTTTTGGGCAGTACTTC
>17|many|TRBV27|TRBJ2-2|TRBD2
CVSSFKVWRETDGELFF
TGTGTCAGCAGTTTTAAAGTTTGGCGGGAGACTGACGGGGAGCTGTTTTTT
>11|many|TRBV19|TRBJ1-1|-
CASSIGGKTFF
TGTGCCAGTAGTATAGGGGGGAAAACTTTCTTT
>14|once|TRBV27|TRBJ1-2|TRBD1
CASSLDRDNYGYTF
TGTGCCAGCAGTTTGGACAGGGATAACTATGGCTACACCTTC
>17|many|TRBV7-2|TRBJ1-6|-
CASSLSHNRAYNSPLHF
TGTGCCAGCAGCTTGTCCCATAATAGGGCCTATAATTCACCCCTCCACTTT
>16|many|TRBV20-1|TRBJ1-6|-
CSASSPHGTTVSPLHF
TGCAGTGCTAGCTCTCCCCACGGGACCACAGTTTCACCCCTCCACTTT